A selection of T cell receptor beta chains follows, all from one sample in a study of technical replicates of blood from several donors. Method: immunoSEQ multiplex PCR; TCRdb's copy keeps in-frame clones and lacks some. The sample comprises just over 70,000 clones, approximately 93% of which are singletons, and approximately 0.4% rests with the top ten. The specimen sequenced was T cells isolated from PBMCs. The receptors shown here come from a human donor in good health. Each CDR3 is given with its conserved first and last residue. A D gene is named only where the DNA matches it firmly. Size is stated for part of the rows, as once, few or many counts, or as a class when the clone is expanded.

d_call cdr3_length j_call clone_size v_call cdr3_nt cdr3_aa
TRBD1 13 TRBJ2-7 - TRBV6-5 TGTGCCAGCAGCCAGACAGGGACCTACGAGCAGTACTTC CASSQTGTYEQYF
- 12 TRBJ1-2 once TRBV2 TGTGCCAGCAGTGAACCGAACTATGGCTACACCTTC CASSEPNYGYTF
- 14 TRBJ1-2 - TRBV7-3 TGTGCCAGCAGCTTAACAAAAGGACAGTATGGCTACACCTTC CASSLTKGQYGYTF
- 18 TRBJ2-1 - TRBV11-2 TGTGCCAGCAGCTTAGCAAGGGGAGGCCTTCTTATATCGGATGAGCAGTTCTTC CASSLARGGLLISDEQFF
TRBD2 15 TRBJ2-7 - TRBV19 TGTGCCAGTAGTATGGGTCTAGCGGGAGCCTACGAGCAGTACTTC CASSMGLAGAYEQYF
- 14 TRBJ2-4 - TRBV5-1 TGCGCCAGCAGCTTGGACTATACGAAAAACATTCAGTACTTC CASSLDYTKNIQYF
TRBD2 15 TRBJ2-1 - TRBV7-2 TGTGCCAGCAGCTCCCGCAGCGGGGGCTACAATGAGCAGTTCTTC CASSSRSGGYNEQFF
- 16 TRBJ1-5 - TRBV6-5 TGTGCCAGCAGTTACTCAGCGCCTAATAGCAATCAGCCCCAGCATTTT CASSYSAPNSNQPQHF
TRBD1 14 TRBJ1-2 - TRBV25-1 TGTGCCAGCAGGACGACGGGACAGGGCTATGGCTACACCTTC CASRTTGQGYGYTF
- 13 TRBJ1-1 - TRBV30 TGTGCCTGGAGCCTCCAGGGGATCACTGAAGCTTTCTTT CAWSLQGITEAFF
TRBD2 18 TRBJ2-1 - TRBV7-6 TGTGCCAGCAGCTGGGGTACCGGGACTAGCGAATTGTACAATGAGCAGTTCTTC CASSWGTGTSELYNEQFF
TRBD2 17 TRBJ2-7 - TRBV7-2 TGTGCCAGCAGCTTTCTCATACGGGGACTACTTTCCTACGAGCAGTACTTC CASSFLIRGLLSYEQYF
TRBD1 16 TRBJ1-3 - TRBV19 TGTGCCAGTAGTACCGGGACAGGCTCTCTCGTCAACACCATATATTTT CASSTGTGSLVNTIYF
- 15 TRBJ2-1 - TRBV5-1 TGCGCCAGCAGCCCTTGGGCGGGCCCCTACAATGAGCAGTTCTTC CASSPWAGPYNEQFF
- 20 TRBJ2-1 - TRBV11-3 TGTGCCAGCAGCTTAGATATTTGGGTGGCAGGAATGACAACAGACAATGAGCAGTTCTTC CASSLDIWVAGMTTDNEQFF
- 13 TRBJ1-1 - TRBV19 TGTGCCAGTAGACGGGGTAGGACGACTGAAGCTTTCTTT CASRRGRTTEAFF
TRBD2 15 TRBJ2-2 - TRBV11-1 TGTGCCAGCAGCTTACTAGCGGGAGGCACCGGGGAGCTGTTTTTT CASSLLAGGTGELFF
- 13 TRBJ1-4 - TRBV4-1 TGCGCCAGCAGCCAAGTCCAGAATGAAAAACTGTTTTTT CASSQVQNEKLFF
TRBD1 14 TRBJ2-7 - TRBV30 TGTGCCTGGAGTTCCGGGACAGGGCCATGGGAGCAGTACTTC CAWSSGTGPWEQYF
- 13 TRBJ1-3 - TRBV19 TGTGCCAGTACCAGGGCAGGGGGAAACACCATATATTTT CASTRAGGNTIYF
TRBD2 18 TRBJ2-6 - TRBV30 TGTGCCTGGAACCGATTCGGGGGGGGCGCGTCTGGGGCCAACGTCCTGACTTTC CAWNRFGGGASGANVLTF
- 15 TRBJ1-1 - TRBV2 TGTGCCAGCAGTGAACAGGGGATTGCGAACACTGAAGCTTTCTTT CASSEQGIANTEAFF
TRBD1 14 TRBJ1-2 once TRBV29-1 TGCAGCGTTGAAGGACGCGGACAGGGCTACGGCTACACCTTC CSVEGRGQGYGYTF
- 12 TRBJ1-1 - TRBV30 TGTGCCTGGGTAGACGGGTCCCCGCGAGCTTTCTTT CAWVDGSPRAFF
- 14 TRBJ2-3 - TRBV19 TGTGCCAGTAGTCCATGGACTAGCACAGATACGCAGTATTTT CASSPWTSTDTQYF
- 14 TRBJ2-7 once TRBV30 TGTGCCTGGACTAGGGGAGGGGGTGTCTACGAGCAGTACTTC CAWTRGGGVYEQYF
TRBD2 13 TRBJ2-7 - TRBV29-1 TGCAGCGTTGAAGAGGGAGGGGAGTACGAGCAGTACTTC CSVEEGGEYEQYF
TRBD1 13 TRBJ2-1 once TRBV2 TGTGCCAGCGGGGGACAGGGTTTCTATGAGCAGTTCTTC CASGGQGFYEQFF
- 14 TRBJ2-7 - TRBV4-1 TGCGCCAGCAGCCAAGAGTACTACGGCTACGAGCAGTACTTC CASSQEYYGYEQYF
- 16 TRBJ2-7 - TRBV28 TGTGCCAGCAGTTTATTACTTAGAAGGGGACTCTACGAGCAGTACTTC CASSLLLRRGLYEQYF
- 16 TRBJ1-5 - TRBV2 TGTGCCAGCAGTGAAGCGCTACAGGAAAGCAATCAGCCCCAGCATTTT CASSEALQESNQPQHF
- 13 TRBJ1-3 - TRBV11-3 TGTGCCAGCAGCTTAAGGGGTCGGGACACCATATATTTT CASSLRGRDTIYF
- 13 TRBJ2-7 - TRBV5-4 TGTGCCAGCAGCACGGGACTGTTCTACGAGCAGTACTTC CASSTGLFYEQYF
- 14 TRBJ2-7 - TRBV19 TGTGCCAGTAGTAGTTCTTCGGGGACCTACGAGCAGTACTTC CASSSSSGTYEQYF
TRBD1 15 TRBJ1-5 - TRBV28 TGTGCCAGCAGTGCCTGGACAGGGGAAAGTCAGCCCCAGCATTTT CASSAWTGESQPQHF
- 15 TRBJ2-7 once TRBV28 TGTGCCAGCAGTTTCGGCTATGACATGCCCTACGAGCAGTACTTC CASSFGYDMPYEQYF